This TCR beta chain was sequenced for a study of blood T cells in healthy people across ages. Study outcomes and limitations: TCR beta diversity per million T cells fell roughly linearly with age. Comparison with aged donors showed that long-lived donors had more naive CD4+ cells and higher diversity. Observed TCR beta diversity showed a strong correlation with the percentage of naive T cells as measured by flow cytometry.

At least ten counts were recorded for this clonotype. Its antigen remains unidentified. Germline CDR1 MNHEY, CDR2 SMNVEV (reference sequence). V was clipped by 7 bases and J by 9 bases; unmatched bases: 6. This CDR3 is built from 13 residues. Sample-barcoded 5' priming and a J-beta primer mix drove a second PCR of roughly 6 to 12 cycles. In TCRdb, the 5' RACE reads were re-called with MiXCR into one record per CDR3 protein. Of 1.5 million to 2 million distinct CDR3 sequences in the sample, approximately 30% were seen once. This chain connects TRBV27 to TRBJ1-6; 7 nucleotides align to TRBD1. The sequencing sample was made of blood. This receptor was obtained from a woman in her 30s in good health. DNA for the CDR3: TGTGCCAGCACGACAGGGCAACTTTCACCCCTCCACTTT. It yields the protein CASTTGQLSPLHF.